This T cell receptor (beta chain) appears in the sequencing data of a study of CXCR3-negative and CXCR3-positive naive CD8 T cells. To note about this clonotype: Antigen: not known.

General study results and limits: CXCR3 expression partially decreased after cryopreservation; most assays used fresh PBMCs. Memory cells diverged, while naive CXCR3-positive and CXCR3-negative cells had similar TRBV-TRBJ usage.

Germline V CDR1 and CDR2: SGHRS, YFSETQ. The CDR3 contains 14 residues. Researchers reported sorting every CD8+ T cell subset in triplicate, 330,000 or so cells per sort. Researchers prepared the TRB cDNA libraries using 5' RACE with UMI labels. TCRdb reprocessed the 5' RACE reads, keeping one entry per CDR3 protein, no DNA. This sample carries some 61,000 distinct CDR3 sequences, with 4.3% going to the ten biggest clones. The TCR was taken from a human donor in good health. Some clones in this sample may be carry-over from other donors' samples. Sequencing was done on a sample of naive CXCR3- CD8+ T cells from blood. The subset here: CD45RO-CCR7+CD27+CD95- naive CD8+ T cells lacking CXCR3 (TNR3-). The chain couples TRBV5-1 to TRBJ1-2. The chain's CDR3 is CASSPTQTHYGYTF.